These T cell receptor beta chains were read from a single sample in a study of T cell responses to AZD1222 COVID-19 vaccine. Sequencing used immunoSEQ multiplex PCR; TCRdb keeps in-frame clones, though not all of them. This sample has more than 140,000 clones, with 70% to 90% found just once. Material: peripheral blood, obtained on day 0 of AZD1222 vaccination. The receptors stem from an adult in good health. The CDR3 runs from the conserved cysteine through the conserved F or W. The order of the fields is V gene, D gene, J gene, clone size, CDR3 protein, CDR3 DNA. D genes are given only for firm matches. Clone size appears in some rows only: once, few, many, or a class for an expanded clone.

TRBV25-1	NA	TRBJ1-2	NA	CASSEFGATNYGYTF	TGTGCCAGCAGTGAATTTGGGGCCACTAACTATGGCTACACCTTC
TRBV5-5	NA	TRBJ1-1	NA	CASSLAGWGTEAFF	TGTGCCAGCAGCTTGGCCGGATGGGGCACTGAAGCTTTCTTT
TRBV7-2	TRBD2	TRBJ2-1	NA	CASSLFPGGTTYNEQFF	TGTGCCAGCAGCTTATTTCCGGGAGGGACAACCTACAATGAGCAGTTCTTC
TRBV2	NA	TRBJ1-2	NA	CASSPDTYGYTF	TGTGCCAGCAGTCCCGACACCTATGGCTACACCTTC
TRBV13	NA	TRBJ2-5	NA	CASSLGSSRSETQYF	TGTGCCAGCAGCTTAGGGTCCAGCCGATCTGAGACCCAGTACTTC
TRBV6-2/TRBV6-3	TRBD1	TRBJ1-1	NA	CASSYTPGTGDTEAFF	TGTGCCAGCAGTTACACGCCAGGGACAGGGGACACTGAAGCTTTCTTT
TRBV11-2	NA	TRBJ1-6	few	CASSLVAWNSPLHF	TGTGCCAGCAGCTTAGTCGCTTGGAATTCACCCCTCCACTTT
TRBV4-2	NA	TRBJ1-6	NA	CASSQGPGQNSPLHF	TGTGCCAGCAGCCAGGGGCCCGGACAGAATTCACCCCTCCACTTT
TRBV30	NA	TRBJ1-6	NA	CAWSVNGDSPLHF	TGTGCCTGGAGTGTAAACGGGGATTCACCCCTCCACTTT
TRBV11-3	NA	TRBJ1-4	NA	CASSLGGSNEKLFF	TGTGCCAGCAGCTTGGGGGGCTCTAATGAAAAACTGTTTTTT
TRBV19	NA	TRBJ1-5	NA	CASSIRAYNQPQHF	TGTGCCAGTAGTATTAGGGCGTACAATCAGCCCCAGCATTTT
TRBV5-5	TRBD1	TRBJ1-5	NA	CASSFGQVHQPQHF	TGTGCCAGCAGCTTTGGACAGGTTCATCAGCCCCAGCATTTT
TRBV6-5	TRBD1	TRBJ1-1	once	CASIGQGTEAFF	TGTGCCAGCATCGGACAGGGCACTGAAGCTTTCTTT
TRBV5-5	TRBD2	TRBJ2-7	NA	CASSPGGAGAFYEQYF	TGTGCCAGCAGCCCGGGGGGGGCAGGGGCTTTTTACGAGCAGTACTTC
TRBV27	NA	TRBJ1-4	few	CASRDLGKLFF	TGTGCCAGCCGCGACCTTGGAAAACTGTTTTTT
TRBV12-3/TRBV12-4	NA	TRBJ2-7	NA	CASSFTLTLEQYF	TGTGCCAGCAGTTTTACCCTCACCCTCGAGCAGTACTTC
TRBV5-1	TRBD2	TRBJ2-7	NA	CASSLEGLGVREQYF	TGCGCCAGCAGCTTGGAGGGACTAGGAGTGCGAGAGCAGTACTTC
TRBV5-1	NA	TRBJ1-1	NA	CASRFKVSTEAFF	TGCGCCAGCAGATTCAAGGTCTCCACTGAAGCTTTCTTT
TRBV12-3/TRBV12-4	NA	TRBJ2-1	NA	CASTTDTYNEQFF	TGTGCCAGCACCACGGACACCTACAATGAGCAGTTCTTC
TRBV27	TRBD1	TRBJ1-6	once	CASSGTGGLSPLHF	TGTGCCAGCAGCGGGACAGGGGGGCTTTCACCCCTCCACTTT
TRBV4-2	NA	TRBJ1-1	NA	CASSQDSGTEAFF	TGTGCCAGCAGCCAAGATTCGGGGACTGAAGCTTTCTTT
TRBV5-5	TRBD1	TRBJ1-3	NA	CASSGSRTGTGNTIYF	TGTGCCAGCAGCGGAAGCCGGACAGGTACAGGAAACACCATATATTTT